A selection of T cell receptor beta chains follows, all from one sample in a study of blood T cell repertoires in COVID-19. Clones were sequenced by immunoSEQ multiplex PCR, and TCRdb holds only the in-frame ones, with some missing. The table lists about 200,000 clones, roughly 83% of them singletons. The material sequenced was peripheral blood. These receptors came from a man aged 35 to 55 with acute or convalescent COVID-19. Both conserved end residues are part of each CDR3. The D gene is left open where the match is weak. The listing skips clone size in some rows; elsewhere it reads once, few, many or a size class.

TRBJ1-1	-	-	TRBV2	TGTGCCAGCAGTGCGTCAGGCAGCTCTATTGAAGCTTTCTTT	CASSASGSSIEAFF
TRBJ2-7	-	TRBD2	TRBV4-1	TGCGCCAGCAGCCAAGTCGGTTGGAGCGGGGCAAGCTCCTACGAGCAGTACTTC	CASSQVGWSGASSYEQYF
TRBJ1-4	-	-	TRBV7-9	TGTGCCAGCAGCTCCGGGGTTTCGGGGAGAAAACTGTTTTTT	CASSSGVSGRKLFF
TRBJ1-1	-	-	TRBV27	TGTGCCAGCAGTAGTGGAGGCACTGAAGCTTTCTTT	CASSSGGTEAFF
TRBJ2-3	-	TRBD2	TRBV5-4	TGTGCCAGCACCTCCGGACTAGCGGGATTCTCAGATACGCAGTATTTT	CASTSGLAGFSDTQYF
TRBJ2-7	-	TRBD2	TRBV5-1	TGCGCCAGCAGCTTCTCTAGCGGGGCCTACGAGCAGTACTTC	CASSFSSGAYEQYF
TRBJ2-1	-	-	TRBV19	TGTGCCAGTAGTATCGGGGGACTTTATTTCTACAATGAGCAGTTCTTC	CASSIGGLYFYNEQFF
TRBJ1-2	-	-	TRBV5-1	TGCGCCAGCAGCTTGGACTTTCGGGGGAATGGCTACACCTTC	CASSLDFRGNGYTF
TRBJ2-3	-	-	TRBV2	TGTGCCAGCGGACAGGGACTAGCCACAGATACGCAGTATTTT	CASGQGLATDTQYF
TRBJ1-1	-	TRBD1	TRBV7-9	TGTGCCAGCAGCCGCTCCCCAGGGGGCAACACTGAAGCTTTCTTT	CASSRSPGGNTEAFF
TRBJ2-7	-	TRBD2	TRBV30	TGTGCCTGGGCCCCGGGGGGTACCGTATCTGGCGAGCAGTACTTC	CAWAPGGTVSGEQYF
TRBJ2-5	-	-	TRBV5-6	TGTGCCAGCAGCTTAATATCGGGGGTCCCAGAGACCCAGTACTTC	CASSLISGVPETQYF
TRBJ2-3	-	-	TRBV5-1	TGCGCCAGCAGATCACCAGGGGGAGGTGATACGCAGTATTTT	CASRSPGGGDTQYF
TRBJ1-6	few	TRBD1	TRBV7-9	TGTGCCAGCAGCCCTGGGACAGGGGATAATTCACCCCTCCACTTT	CASSPGTGDNSPLHF
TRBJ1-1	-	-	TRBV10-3	TGTGCCACCGAACAGGGAGTAGGCACTGAAGCTTTCTTT	CATEQGVGTEAFF
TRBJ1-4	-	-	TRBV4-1	TGCGCCAGCAGCCAAACCCAGGGCTCTAATGAAAAACTGTTTTTT	CASSQTQGSNEKLFF
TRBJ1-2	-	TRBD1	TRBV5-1	TGCGCCAGCAGCGGGGGGACAGATTATAACTATGGCTACACCTTC	CASSGGTDYNYGYTF
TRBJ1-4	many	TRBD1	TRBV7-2	TGTGCCAGCAGTCCCAGGGGGAACTATAATGAAAAACTGTTTTTT	CASSPRGNYNEKLFF
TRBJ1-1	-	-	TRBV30	TGTGCCTGGACCGGCGGGGGTTCGAACACTGAAGCTTTCTTT	CAWTGGGSNTEAFF
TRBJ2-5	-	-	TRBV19	TGTGCCAGTAGCGCAAACAGGTTACCTCAAGAGACCCAGTACTTC	CASSANRLPQETQYF
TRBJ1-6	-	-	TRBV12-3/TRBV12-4	TGTGCCAGCAGTCGGGCCTATAATTCACCCCTCCACTTT	CASSRAYNSPLHF
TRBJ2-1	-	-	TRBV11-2	TGTGCCAGCAGCTTGGGGAGCGGTTCTGGGCAGTTCTTC	CASSLGSGSGQFF
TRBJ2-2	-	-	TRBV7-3	TGTGCCAGCAGCTTAATGGGGAGGCCCGGTACCGGGGAGCTGTTTTTT	CASSLMGRPGTGELFF
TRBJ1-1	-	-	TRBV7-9	TGTGCCAGCAGCTTAGGGACAGCGAACACTGAAGCTTTCTTT	CASSLGTANTEAFF
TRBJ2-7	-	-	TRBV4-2	TGTGCCAGCAGCCAAGATTTAAGGAGGGGCTACGAGCAGTACTTC	CASSQDLRRGYEQYF
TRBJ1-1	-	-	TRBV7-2	TGTGCCAGCAGCTTGGGCACCTCTATTGAATTCTTT	CASSLGTSIEFF
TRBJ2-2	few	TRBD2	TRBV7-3	TGTGCCAGCAGCCTCGGACTAGCGGGAGGTACCGGGGAGCTGTTTTTT	CASSLGLAGGTGELFF
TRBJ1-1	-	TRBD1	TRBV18	TGTGCCAGCTCACGACAGGGAGTCTTGGGGAACACTGAAGCTTTCTTT	CASSRQGVLGNTEAFF
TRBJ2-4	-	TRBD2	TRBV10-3	TGTGCCATCAGTGAAGGCGGGAGCGCGCACATTCAGTACTTC	CAISEGGSAHIQYF
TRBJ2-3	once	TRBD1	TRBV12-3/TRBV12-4	TGTGCCAGCTTGACAGGGGACACGCAGTATTTT	CASLTGDTQYF
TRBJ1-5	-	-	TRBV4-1	TGCGCCAGCAGCCAAATGGGGGGGGATCAGCCCCAGCATTTT	CASSQMGGDQPQHF
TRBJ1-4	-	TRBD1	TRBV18	TGTGCCAGCTCACCACTAGGACAGGCGGCGGGTGAAAAACTGTTTTTT	CASSPLGQAAGEKLFF
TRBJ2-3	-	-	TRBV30	TGTGCCTGGAGTATGGAGAGCACAGATACGCAGTATTTT	CAWSMESTDTQYF
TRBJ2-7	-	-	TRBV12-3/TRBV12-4	TGTGCCTCATCAAGATTCAGCGAGCAGTACTTC	CASSRFSEQYF
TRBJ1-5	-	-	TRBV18	TGTGCCAGCTCACCGCGGGGTACGCTTTATCAGCCCCAGCATTTT	CASSPRGTLYQPQHF
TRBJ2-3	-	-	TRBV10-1	TGCGCCAGCAGATCTAGCGGCACAGATACGCAGTATTTT	CASRSSGTDTQYF
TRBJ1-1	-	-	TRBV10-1	TGCGCCAGCAGTGAGGCCCAGGGAAGGACTGAAGCTTTCTTT	CASSEAQGRTEAFF
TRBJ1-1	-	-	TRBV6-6	TGTGCCAGCAGTTACCTCCCTGCTGGACAGACCGGTGAAGCTTTCTTT	CASSYLPAGQTGEAFF
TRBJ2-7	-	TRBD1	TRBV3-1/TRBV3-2	TGTGCCAGCAGCCGAAACCTCGGGACAGCCAGCTCCTACGAGCAGTACTTC	CASSRNLGTASSYEQYF
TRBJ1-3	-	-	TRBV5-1	TGCGCCAGCAGCCTAGACCGCGTCTCTGGAAACACCATATATTTT	CASSLDRVSGNTIYF
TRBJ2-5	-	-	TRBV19	TGTGCCAGTAGTATAACAGACCAAGAGACCCAGTACTTC	CASSITDQETQYF
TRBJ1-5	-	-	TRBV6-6	TGTGCCAGCAAATTCCTAGAGGGCAATCAGCCCCAGCATTTT	CASKFLEGNQPQHF
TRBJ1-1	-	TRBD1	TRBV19	TGTGCCAGTAGTTGGGACAGGGCAAACACTGAAGCTTTCTTT	CASSWDRANTEAFF
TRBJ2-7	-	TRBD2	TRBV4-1	TGCGCCAGCAGCCCCAAGAGCGGGATCTACGAGCAGTACTTC	CASSPKSGIYEQYF
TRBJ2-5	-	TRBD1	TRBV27	TGTGCCAGCAGTTTTGGACAGGGCACAGAGACCCAGTACTTC	CASSFGQGTETQYF
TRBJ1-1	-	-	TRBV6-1	TGTGCCAGCAGCCAGAAACGGGAGTCTGAAGCTTTCTTT	CASSQKRESEAFF
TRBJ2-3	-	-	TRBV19	TGTGCCAGTAGGTCAATTTCAGGGTACGGAGATACGCAGTATTTT	CASRSISGYGDTQYF
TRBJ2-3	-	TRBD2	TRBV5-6	TGTGCCAGCAGTCCGGGACTAGCGGGAGTCGGGGCAGATACGCAGTATTTT	CASSPGLAGVGADTQYF
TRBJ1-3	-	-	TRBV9	TGTGCCAGCAGCTCCCCCCGGGGAAACACCATATATTTT	CASSSPRGNTIYF
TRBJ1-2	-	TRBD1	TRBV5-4	TGTGCCAGCAGCTTGGACAGGGGGCTAAGCGGCTACACCTTC	CASSLDRGLSGYTF